The 6 T cell receptor beta chains below all came from one sample that was sequenced in a study of blood T cell repertoires in COVID-19. Clones were read by immunoSEQ multiplex PCR, and TCRdb kept only the in-frame ones, dropping some. The table has around 310,000 clones, 88% seen once. Sequencing used peripheral blood. Source of these receptors: a woman aged 45 to 65 with active or convalescent COVID-19.

The rearrangement links TRBV10-3 to TRBJ2-7; D may be TRBD1 (5 bases). Trimming shortened V by 2 bases and J by 5 bases, and 10 bases separated the two germline ends. CDR3 length: 13 residues. The germline CDR1 and CDR2 sequences are ENHRY and SYGVKD. The CDR3 sequence: CAISEDRANEQYF. DNA for the CDR3: TGTGCCATCAGTGAGGACAGAGCTAACGAGCAGTACTTC.

V is TRBV28 and J is TRBJ1-1; 11 bases are a match to TRBD1. The CDR3 has 15 residues. V was clipped by 3 bases and J by 5 bases; unmatched bases: 5. Germline V gives CDR1 MDHEN, CDR2 SYDVKM. The CDR3, as DNA: TGTGCCAGCAGTTTGGACAGGGGGCGAAGTACTGAAGCTTTCTTT. Encoded protein: CASSLDRGRSTEAFF. The full variable domain, completed using reference TRBV28 and TRBJ1-1, is DVKVTQSSRYLVKRTGEKVFLECVQDMDHENMFWYRQDPGLGLRLIYFSYDVKMKEKGDIPEGYSVSREKKERFSLILESASTNQTSMYLCASSLDRGRSTEAFFGQGTRLTVV.

DNA for the CDR3: TGTGCCTGGAGTCCCCTAGCGGGAGTCAGGAATGAGCAGTTCTTC. Encoded protein: CAWSPLAGVRNEQFF. This chain links TRBV30 with TRBJ2-1, with TRBD2 matching 10 bases. The germline V gene has CDR1 GTSNPN and CDR2 SVGIG (reference sequence). This CDR3 is 15 amino acids long. V shed 2 bases and J 7 bases; nucleotides not matched to a gene: 8.

The V call is TRBV6-5, the J call TRBJ2-5; 7 nucleotides agree with TRBD1. The CDR3 sequence is 14 residues long. Germline lookup yields CDR1 MNHEY and CDR2 SVGAGI. J gave up 7 bases and V 0 bases, and 5 bases lay outside the gene matches. The CDR3 DNA is TGTGCCAGCAGTTACTCGCCAGGGGGAAGGACCCAGTACTTC. The encoded protein is CASSYSPGGRTQYF.

This clone was recorded once. The chain uses TRBV28 and TRBJ2-1, with D unclear. Per germline, CDR1 MDHEN and CDR2 SYDVKM. V lost 7 bases and J 4 bases, leaving 5 bases between the germline ends. This CDR3 spans 11 amino acids. CDR3 nucleotide sequence: TGTGCCAGCATTCGGTACAATGAGCAGTTCTTC. Amino acids: CASIRYNEQFF.

This sequence joins TRBV28 and TRBJ2-3, with 9 bases matching TRBD2. The CDR3 spans 19 residues. The trim removed 3 bases at V and 1 base at J, leaving 14 bases unmatched. Germline assignment: CDR1 MDHEN and CDR2 SYDVKM. The CDR3 nucleotides read TGTGCCAGCAGTTTGTGGGGGGCTAGCGGGAAATCTGGCACAGATACGCAGTATTTT. Its translation is CASSLWGASGKSGTDTQYF.